This TCR beta chain stems from a study of technical replicates of blood from several donors. The table came from immunoSEQ multiplex PCR; TCRdb's copy has only in-frame clones and leaves some out. This sample yields about 93,000 clones, of which roughly 96% are seen a single time; approximately 0.26% belongs to the top ten. The CDR3 is made up of 16 amino acids. The V and J ends lost 2 bases and 2 bases, in that order; junction bases with no gene match: 10. Germline CDR1 is SGHDT and CDR2 is YYEEEE. This TCR came from a human donor in good health. This chain joins TRBV5-6 and TRBJ2-7, with 7 positions matching TRBD2. The sample consisted of T cells isolated from PBMCs. In DNA form, the CDR3 reads TGTGCCAGCAGCTTCGGGATCTCCGGGGGGACCTACGAGCAGTACTTC. Translated, it gives CASSFGISGGTYEQYF.